The T cell receptor (beta chain) described here comes from a study of Graves' ophthalmopathy and Graves' hyperthyroidism. A diagnosis was made from clinical symptoms together with serum thyroxine, TRAb, thyroid ultrasound and orbital computed tomography. In this sample, this clonotype turned up a few times. This CDR3 has 13 residues. CDR1 is SGHTA and CDR2 is FQGNSA in the germline V gene. V was trimmed by 5 bases and J by 0 bases, leaving 8 bases between them. Investigators amplified TCR beta CDR3 regions from RNA transcripts. HTBI-primed RT-PCR formed the first round, and a multiplex PCR formed the second. TCRdb redid the calling of the multiplex PCR reads with MiXCR, one entry per CDR3 protein. Of hundreds of thousands of distinct CDR3 sequences in the sample, over 13% were seen once.

This clonotype originated in a woman between 25 and 40 years old with Graves' ophthalmopathy. The sequenced sample consisted of blood. V usage is TRBV7-2 and J usage is TRBJ2-7; no clear D. Written as DNA, the CDR3 is TGTGCCAGCAGCCCAGAGGTCTCCTACGAGCAGTACTTC. Translation gives CASSPEVSYEQYF.